This TCR beta chain comes out of a study of T cell changes during pregnancy in multiple sclerosis. Sequencing was performed with immunoSEQ multiplex PCR; in TCRdb, only in-frame clones are kept and a portion is missing. Here the sample spans tens of thousands of clones, 85% to 90% being singletons. Germline V gives CDR1 SEHNR, CDR2 FQNEAQ (reference sequence). This CDR3 comprises 16 residues. Trimming removed 3 bases from V and 4 bases from J; junction bases left unmatched: 5. The TCR was taken from a female donor in good health, enrolled as a control in a pregnancy study. The gene calls are TRBV7-9 and TRBJ2-2; 10 nucleotides agree with TRBD2. The specimen was CD4+ T cells from peripheral blood mononuclear cells, collected in the first trimester of pregnancy. The CDR3, as DNA: TGTGCCAGCAGCTTTTGGCTAGCGGGAGTCACCGGGGAGCTGTTTTTT. Protein product: CASSFWLAGVTGELFF.